A single sample gave rise to the 7 T cell receptor beta chains below, sequenced in a study of T cell repertoires in cytomegalovirus infection. Each CDR3 protein is one row after TCRdb ran MiXCR on the reads. The table has 230,000 or so distinct CDR3 sequences, about 18% seen once. The specimen was CD8+ T cells from PBMCs. All receptors come from a human donor in good health (CMV status not recorded). Some clones in this sample may be carry-over from other donors' samples.

The rearrangement links TRBV29-1 to TRBJ1-2, with 8 bases lining up with TRBD1. Losses at the gene ends were 4 bases for V and 0 bases for J; bases not matched to a gene: 7. Per germline, CDR1 SQVTM and CDR2 ANQGSEA. The CDR3 extends over 15 amino acids. CDR3 amino acids: CSVVDTGGPNYGYTF. CDR3 nucleotide sequence: TGCAGCGTTGTGGACACAGGGGGTCCTAACTATGGCTACACCTTC.

This clonotype was seen a handful of times. This chain links TRBV20-1 with TRBJ1-5, with 8 nucleotides matching TRBD1. The germline gives CDR1 DFQATT, CDR2 SNEGSKA (reference sequence). V was pared by 5 bases and J by 7 bases, with 10 bases of the junction left unmatched. The CDR3 sequence is 14 residues long. The CDR3 DNA is TGCAGTGCTCCGGACAGGGAAAATTTCCAGCCCCAGCATTTT. Translated: CSAPDRENFQPQHF.

The chain uses TRBV29-1 and TRBJ1-2, with D possibly being TRBD1 (5 bases). The CDR3 contains 15 residues. In germline, CDR1 is SQVTM, CDR2 ANQGSEA. V was cut by 0 bases and J by 2 bases, with 13 bases left in between. The CDR3 DNA reads TGCAGCGTTGAAGACCAGGGACGGAGAAACTATGGCTACACCTTC. This codes for CSVEDQGRRNYGYTF.

This clonotype has a count of ten or more. This chain connects TRBV7-8 to TRBJ2-7; the D gene could be TRBD1 or TRBD2 (5 bases each). Germline V gives CDR1 SGHVS, CDR2 FQNEAQ. Deletions cut 0 bases from V and 2 bases from J, with 14 bases between. The CDR3 covers 16 residues. The CDR3 here is CASSLAGTIVTYEQYF. CDR3 bases: TGTGCCAGCAGCTTAGCCGGGACGATTGTAACCTACGAGCAGTACTTC.

The chain carries TRBV29-1 and TRBJ1-1, with D possibly being TRBD1 (5 bases). This CDR3 has 18 amino acids. Germline CDR1 is SQVTM and CDR2 is ANQGSEA. V lost 0 bases, J lost 0 bases, and 20 bases lay in between. The CDR3, as DNA: TGCAGCGTTGAAGATCTAGGTAACGACGGGGGTATGAACACTGAAGCTTTCTTT. This sequence encodes CSVEDLGNDGGMNTEAFF.

This clonotype appeared many times. The rearrangement uses TRBV7-9 and TRBJ2-1, with TRBD1 matching 8 bases. CDR1 is SEHNR, CDR2 FQNEAQ, per germline (reference sequence). The CDR3 runs to 11 residues. V dropped 3 bases and J dropped 12; count of bases not matched to a gene: 1. The CDR3 reads CASSLGTGQFF. For the CDR3, the DNA is TGTGCCAGCAGCTTGGGGACAGGGCAGTTCTTC.

There are many counts of this clonotype. J is TRBJ2-7 and V is TRBV28, with D perhaps TRBD2 (5 bases). Trimming removed 3 bases from V and 6 bases from J, with 15 bases in between. Germline-derived CDR1 and CDR2 are MDHEN and SYDVKM. The CDR3 has 14 residues. This CDR3 reads CASSFPSLEGEQYF. The CDR3 bases are TGTGCCAGCAGTTTTCCCTCCCTCGAGGGCGAGCAGTACTTC.